This T cell receptor beta chain comes out of a study of STAT3 mutations in large granular lymphocyte leukemia. Trimming at V came to 0 bases and at J to 2 bases, leaving 0 bases not matched to a gene. The CDR3 spans 15 residues. Germline CDR1 reads MRHNA; CDR2 reads SNTAGT. Study results and limitations: Every T-cell large granular lymphocyte leukemia patient had at least one immunodominant TCR beta clonotype.

Of note for this clone: Its antigen is currently unknown.

Assay used: immunoSEQ multiplex PCR; TCRdb lists only in-frame clones, some missing. The data show about 16,000 clones, with 80% to 90% seen just once and 8.6% held by the top ten. Source material: peripheral blood mononuclear cells. The clonotype comes from a man between 50 and 59 years old with T-cell large granular lymphocyte leukemia. Some clones in this sample may be carry-over from other donors' samples. V usage is TRBV6-4 and J usage is TRBJ2-5; 10 bases agree with TRBD2. The CDR3 spells CASSDSSGGQETQYF. The DNA for the CDR3 is TGTGCCAGCAGTGACTCTAGCGGGGGGCAAGAGACCCAGTACTTC.